This T cell receptor (beta chain) was obtained from a study of cytomegalovirus exposure and HLA in healthy donors. Whole-study results and caveats: Specificity for CMV antigens was confirmed in vitro for a few of the CMV-associated chains. Being productive about 90% or about 30% of the time was typical of most TCR beta V segments in an earlier analysis.

Despite likely unrecorded immune exposures, the donors were nominally healthy at the time of sampling. Primers: 60 Vbeta forward and 13 Jbeta reverse. Data came from immunoSEQ multiplex PCR; TCRdb stores just in-frame clones and leaves some out. The sample includes 150,000 to 200,000 clones, 80% seen only once; the top ten take almost 7%. CDR3 length equals 15 residues. Trimming pared 4 bases from V and 4 bases from J, leaving 16 bases between. CDR1 is SEHNR, CDR2 FQNEAQ, per germline (reference sequence). Only a few counts were recorded for this clone. Antigen: not known. The chain joins TRBV7-9 to TRBJ1-2; possibly TRBD1 for D (5 bases). The source of this sequence is a man aged 30-40 years in good health and CMV-seropositive. The material sequenced was PBMCs. The CDR3 reads CASSSSDTGGYGYTF. The CDR3 nucleotides are TGTGCCAGCAGCTCCTCGGACACCGGGGGCTATGGCTACACCTTC.